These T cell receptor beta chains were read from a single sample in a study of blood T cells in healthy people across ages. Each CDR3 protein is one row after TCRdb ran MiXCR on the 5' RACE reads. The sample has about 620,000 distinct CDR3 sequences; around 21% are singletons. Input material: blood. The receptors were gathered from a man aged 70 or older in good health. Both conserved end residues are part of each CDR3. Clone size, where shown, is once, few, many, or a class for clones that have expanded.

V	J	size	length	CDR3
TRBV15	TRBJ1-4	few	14	CATSGPQGGEKLFF
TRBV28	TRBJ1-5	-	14	CASSFLVANQPQHF
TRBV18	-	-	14	CASSPGTGEFEQYF
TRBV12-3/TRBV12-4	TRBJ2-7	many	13	CASAPGRSYEQYF
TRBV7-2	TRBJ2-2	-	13	CASSSYNTGELFF
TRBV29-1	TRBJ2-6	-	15	CSVVGGSSGANVLTF
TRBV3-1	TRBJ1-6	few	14	CASIGTGNNSPLHF
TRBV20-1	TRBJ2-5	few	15	CSARDGQEVQETQYF
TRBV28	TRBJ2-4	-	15	CASSVAGEGKNIQYF
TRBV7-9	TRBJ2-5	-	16	CASSPGLAGRVETQYF
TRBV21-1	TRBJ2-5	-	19	CASSKAGLAELTTRGEQYF
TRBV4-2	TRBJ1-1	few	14	CASSQGQATSEAFF
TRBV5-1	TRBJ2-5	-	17	CAGSLAPARIRQETQYF
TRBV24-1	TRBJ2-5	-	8	CATTPGGF
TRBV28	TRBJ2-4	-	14	CASSRDSAKNIQYF
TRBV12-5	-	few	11	CASGLVYEQFF
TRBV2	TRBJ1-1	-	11	CASSEDREAFF
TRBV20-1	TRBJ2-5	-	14	CSARPRLDQETQYF
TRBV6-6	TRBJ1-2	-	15	CASSYSSGGDYGYTF
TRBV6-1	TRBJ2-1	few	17	CATTRTMKPSSYNEQFF
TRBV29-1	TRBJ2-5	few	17	CSVVPGTSGILTETQYF
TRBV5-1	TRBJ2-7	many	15	CASSLSSASSYEQYF
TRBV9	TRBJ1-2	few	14	CASSVEGGAYGYTF
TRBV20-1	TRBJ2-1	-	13	CSARANHYNEQFF
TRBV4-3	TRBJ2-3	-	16	CASSQEGHGSTDTQYF
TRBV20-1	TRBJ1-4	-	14	CSAPGGPKGEKLFF
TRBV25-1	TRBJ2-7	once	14	CASSEWTGDYEQYF
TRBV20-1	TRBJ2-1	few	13	CSARVGGYNEQFF
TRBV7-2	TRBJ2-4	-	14	CASRDSFSKNIQYF
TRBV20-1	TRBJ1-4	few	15	CSARESGGANEKLFF
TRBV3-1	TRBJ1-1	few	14	CASSQQTGDGEAFF
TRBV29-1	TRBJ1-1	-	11	CSAAGRGQVFF
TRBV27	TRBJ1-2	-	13	CASSLWGQNGYTF
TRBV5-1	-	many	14	CASSAGQGAYEQYF
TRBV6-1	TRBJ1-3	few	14	CASSDGRSGNTIYF
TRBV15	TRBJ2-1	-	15	CATSRDGRNFNEQFF
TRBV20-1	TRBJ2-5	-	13	CSARRTGGETQYF
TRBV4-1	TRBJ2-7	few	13	CASSQDFTYEQYF
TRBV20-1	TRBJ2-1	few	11	CSAPRAPEQFF
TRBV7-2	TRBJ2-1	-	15	CASSLGAVGINEQFF
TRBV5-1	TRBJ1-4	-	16	CASSLMPQATNEKLFF
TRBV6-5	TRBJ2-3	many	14	CASSYRFPTDTQYF
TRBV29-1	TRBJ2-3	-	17	CSVEDQKTGVRTDTQYF
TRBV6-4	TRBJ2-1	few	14	CASRVAGSSNEQFF
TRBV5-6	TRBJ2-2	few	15	CASSYSRGYTGELFF
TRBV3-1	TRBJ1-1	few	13	CASSLIERTEAFF
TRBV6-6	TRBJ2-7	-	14	CASSYRDPTPEQYF
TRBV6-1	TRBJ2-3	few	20	CASSKAGGPGGRSSTDTQYF